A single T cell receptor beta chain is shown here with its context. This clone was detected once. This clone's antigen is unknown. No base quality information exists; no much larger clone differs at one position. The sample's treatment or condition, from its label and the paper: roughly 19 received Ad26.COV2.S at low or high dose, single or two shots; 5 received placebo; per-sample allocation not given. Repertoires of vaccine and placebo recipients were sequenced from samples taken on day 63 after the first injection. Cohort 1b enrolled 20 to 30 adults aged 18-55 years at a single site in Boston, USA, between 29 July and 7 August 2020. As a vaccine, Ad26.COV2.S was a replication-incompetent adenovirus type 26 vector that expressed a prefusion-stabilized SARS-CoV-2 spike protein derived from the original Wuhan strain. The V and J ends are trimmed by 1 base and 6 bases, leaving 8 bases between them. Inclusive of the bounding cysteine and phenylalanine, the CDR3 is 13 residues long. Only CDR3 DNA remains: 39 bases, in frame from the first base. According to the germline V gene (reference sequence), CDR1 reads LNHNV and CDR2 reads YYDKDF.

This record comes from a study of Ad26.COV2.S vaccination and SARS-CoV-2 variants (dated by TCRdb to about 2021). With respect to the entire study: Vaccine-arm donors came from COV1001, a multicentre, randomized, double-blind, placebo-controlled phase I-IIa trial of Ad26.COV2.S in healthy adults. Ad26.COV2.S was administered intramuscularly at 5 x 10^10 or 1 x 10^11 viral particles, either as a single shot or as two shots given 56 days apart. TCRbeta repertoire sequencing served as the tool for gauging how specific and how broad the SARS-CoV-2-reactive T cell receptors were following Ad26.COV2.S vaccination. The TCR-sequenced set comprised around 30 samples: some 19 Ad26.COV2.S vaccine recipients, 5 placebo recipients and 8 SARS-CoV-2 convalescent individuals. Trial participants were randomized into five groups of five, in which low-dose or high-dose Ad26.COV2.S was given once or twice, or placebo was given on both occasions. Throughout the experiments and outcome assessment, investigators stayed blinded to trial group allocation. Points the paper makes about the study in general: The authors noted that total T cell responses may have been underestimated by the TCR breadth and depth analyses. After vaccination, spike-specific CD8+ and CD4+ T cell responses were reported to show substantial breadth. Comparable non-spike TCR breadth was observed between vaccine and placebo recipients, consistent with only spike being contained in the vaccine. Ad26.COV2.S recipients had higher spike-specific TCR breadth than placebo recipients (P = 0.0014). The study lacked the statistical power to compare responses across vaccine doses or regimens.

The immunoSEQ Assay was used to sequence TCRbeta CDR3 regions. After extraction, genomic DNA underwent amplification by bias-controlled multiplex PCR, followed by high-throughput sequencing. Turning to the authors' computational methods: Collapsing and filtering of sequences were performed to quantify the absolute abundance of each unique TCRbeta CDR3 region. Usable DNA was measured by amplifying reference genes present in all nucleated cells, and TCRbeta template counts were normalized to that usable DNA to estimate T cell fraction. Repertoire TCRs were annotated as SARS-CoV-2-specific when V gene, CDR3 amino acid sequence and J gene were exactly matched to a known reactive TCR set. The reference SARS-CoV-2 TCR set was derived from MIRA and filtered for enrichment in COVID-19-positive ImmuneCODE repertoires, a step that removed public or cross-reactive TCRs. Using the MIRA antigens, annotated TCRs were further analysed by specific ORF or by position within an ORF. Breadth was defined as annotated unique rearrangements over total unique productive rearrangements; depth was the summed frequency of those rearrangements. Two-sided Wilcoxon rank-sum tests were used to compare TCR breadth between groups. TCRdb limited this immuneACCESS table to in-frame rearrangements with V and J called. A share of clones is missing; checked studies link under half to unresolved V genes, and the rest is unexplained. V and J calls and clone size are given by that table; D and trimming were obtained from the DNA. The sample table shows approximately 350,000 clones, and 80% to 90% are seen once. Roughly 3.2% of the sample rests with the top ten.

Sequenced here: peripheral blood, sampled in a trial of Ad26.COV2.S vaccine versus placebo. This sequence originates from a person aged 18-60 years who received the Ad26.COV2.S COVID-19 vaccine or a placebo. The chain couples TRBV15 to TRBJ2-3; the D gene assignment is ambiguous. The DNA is TGTGCCACCAGCAGAGCTACGGGTGATACGCAGTATTTT. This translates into CATSRATGDTQYF.